This T cell receptor (beta chain) was sequenced in a study of cytomegalovirus exposure and HLA in healthy donors. Findings of the study overall: The majority of TCR sequences were rare, yet some public TCRs appeared in many donors. In a later analysis, TCR beta V- and J-gene trimming was associated with a missense DCLRE1C variant. TCR beta chains numbering under 200 were designated cytomegalovirus-associated.

Comment on this clone: Its antigen is not identified.

The CDR3 is 15 residues long. Per germline, CDR1 SEHNR and CDR2 FQNEAQ (reference sequence). The germline V and J ends were trimmed by 1 base and 4 bases, with 11 bases remaining between them. The study ran its PCR with 60 Vbeta and 13 Jbeta primers. Here immunoSEQ multiplex PCR was the method, and the copy in TCRdb shows in-frame clones only, minus some. Of around 120,000 clones detected, 65% to 80% appear once; the ten largest clones hold 2.5% to 3.5%. This clonotype was obtained from a woman aged 40 to 50 in good health and CMV-seropositive. Sequenced input: PBMCs. V is TRBV7-9 and J is TRBJ2-1, with D unclear. The CDR3 DNA sequence: TGTGCCAGCAGCTTAGGGTCTATCGGGTACAATGAGCAGTTCTTC. Its protein product is CASSLGSIGYNEQFF.